The rows below give T cell receptor beta chains drawn from one sample of a study of shared clonotypes between healthy human individuals. Assay: immunoSEQ multiplex PCR; the TCRdb copy retains only in-frame clones and omits some. The sample lists 2 million or so clones; about 95% were seen once. Source material: naive CD4+ T cells sorted from blood. These receptors were obtained from a man younger than 30 in good health. Each CDR3 is given with its conserved first and last residue. A D gene is named only where the DNA matches it firmly. Clone size appears in some rows only: once, few, many, or a class for an expanded clone.

v_gene	abundance	d_gene	j_gene	CDR3nt	CDR3aa
TRBV4-1	-	-	TRBJ2-7	TGCGCCAGCAGCCAGATGCCGGGAACCCACGAGCAGTACTTC	CASSQMPGTHEQYF
TRBV5-6	-	TRBD1	TRBJ2-2	TGTGCCAGCAGCTTAACAGGGGCCGGCGGGGAGCTGTTTTTT	CASSLTGAGGELFF
TRBV2	-	TRBD2	TRBJ2-2	TGTGCCAGCATGGCGGGAGAGAACACCGGGGAGCTGTTTTTT	CASMAGENTGELFF
TRBV27	-	TRBD2	TRBJ2-3	TGTGCCAGCAGTTTTCTCGATGGGCTAGCGGGGGGGCGAGATACGCAGTATTTT	CASSFLDGLAGGRDTQYF
TRBV27	-	TRBD1	TRBJ2-5	TGTGCCAGCAGTTTCTCAAACCCCCAGGACAGGGGGCGCGGGACCCAGTACTTC	CASSFSNPQDRGRGTQYF
TRBV2	-	TRBD1	TRBJ2-5	TGTGCCAGCAGTGCGACAGGGCCTTTGGAGACCCAGTACTTC	CASSATGPLETQYF
TRBV9	-	TRBD1	TRBJ1-6	TGTGCCAGCAGCGTCCACAGGGGCGTCGCGGGGTCACCCCTCCACTTT	CASSVHRGVAGSPLHF
TRBV18	-	-	TRBJ1-6	TGTGCCAGCTCACCACCGGGCAGCGCCTATAATTCACCCCTCCACTTT	CASSPPGSAYNSPLHF
TRBV5-1	-	TRBD2	TRBJ2-2	TGCGCCAGCACCGGACTAGCGGGAGACACCGGGGAGCTGTTTTTT	CASTGLAGDTGELFF
TRBV7-2	-	-	TRBJ1-1	TGTGCCAGCAGCTACCAAGGCGGGAACACTGAAGCTTTCTTT	CASSYQGGNTEAFF
TRBV9	-	TRBD2	TRBJ2-5	TGTGCCAGCAGCGGAGGCCTCAGCGGGGGACAAGAGACCCAGTACTTC	CASSGGLSGGQETQYF
TRBV7-2	-	-	TRBJ1-1	TGTGCCAGCAGACTACAGGGCGGGGACACTGAAGCTTTCTTT	CASRLQGGDTEAFF
TRBV7-8	-	TRBD1	TRBJ2-7	TGTGCCAGCAGCTCTGGGACAGGCGCCTCCTACGAGCAGTACTTC	CASSSGTGASYEQYF
TRBV18	-	-	TRBJ1-3	TGTGCCAGCTCACCACTGCAGGGTCTATCTGGAAACACCATATATTTT	CASSPLQGLSGNTIYF
TRBV7-2	-	TRBD2	TRBJ2-1	TGTGCCAGCAGCTTCCTAGCGGGAGCGCTTGAGCAGTTCTTC	CASSFLAGALEQFF
TRBV28	-	-	TRBJ1-2	TGTGCCAGCACCTCCGGTACCTATGGCTACACCTTC	CASTSGTYGYTF
TRBV6-1	-	-	TRBJ2-7	TGTGCCAGCAGTGTTTACGGGACTGCCAGCTCCTACGAGCAGTACTTC	CASSVYGTASSYEQYF
TRBV10-3	-	-	TRBJ1-4	TGTGCCATCAGTGTGGGGCCTAATGAAAAACTGTTTTTT	CAISVGPNEKLFF
TRBV5-6	-	-	TRBJ1-5	TGTGCCAGCAGCTTCAGACGGACCACCAGCAATCAGCCCCAGCATTTT	CASSFRRTTSNQPQHF
TRBV5-4	-	-	TRBJ2-2	TGTGCCAGCAGCTTGCAGGGCATAAACACCGGGGAGCTGTTTTTT	CASSLQGINTGELFF
TRBV7-2	-	TRBD2	TRBJ2-1	TGTGCCAGCAGCTTAGTTGCTAGCGGGAGTAGGGGTGAGCAGTTCTTC	CASSLVASGSRGEQFF
TRBV7-2	once	-	TRBJ2-5	TGTGCCAGCAGCCAGGTGGAGGGGACGGAGACCCAGTACTTC	CASSQVEGTETQYF
TRBV7-2	-	TRBD2	TRBJ2-5	TGTGCCAGCAGCCTACAAGCGGGGTACGACGAGACCCAGTACTTC	CASSLQAGYDETQYF
TRBV13	-	-	TRBJ1-2	TGTGCCAGCAGCCTAGTGGTCGGAGGGGCCAGTGGCTACACCTTC	CASSLVVGGASGYTF
TRBV6-5	-	TRBD1	TRBJ1-1	TGTGCCAGCAGACACACCGGGACAGTGAACACTGAAGCTTTCTTT	CASRHTGTVNTEAFF
TRBV10-2	-	TRBD1	TRBJ2-3	TGCGCCAGCCACGACAGGGGGTGGGATACGCAGTATTTT	CASHDRGWDTQYF
TRBV5-5	once	TRBD1	TRBJ2-5	TGTGCCAGCAGGGAGGGGGACAGGGGCGGCCAAGAGACCCAGTACTTC	CASREGDRGGQETQYF